Detailed here is one TCR beta chain. The antigen remains undetermined. Being one base from a much bigger clone, this may be a read error. The data are from a study of T-cell memory formation after mild COVID-19. The study's findings and limits: Largely, contracting CD4+ clones fell within CM and EM, and contracting CD8+ clones within EMRA. Balance between CD4 and CD8 was seen in clones contracting day 15 to 85, and a CD4+ lean was seen in later expanders. The appearance of some responding clones in pre-infection memory suggested that cross-reactive memory joined.

V lost 5 bases and J lost 4, with 14 bases in between. Per the germline V gene, CDR1 is SGHTA and CDR2 is FQGNSA. This CDR3 is 14 amino acids long. TCRdb reprocessed the 5' RACE reads via MiXCR and lists one record per CDR3 protein. The table includes hundreds of thousands of distinct CDR3 sequences, around 20% detected once. This receptor was identified in an adult woman who had mild COVID-19 (a few samples of this study predate the infection). Cell type and time point are not known. Sequencing was carried out using PBMCs or a T cell subset sorted from them (not recorded which). The chain links TRBV7-2 to TRBJ1-1, with a tentative D call TRBD1 (5 bases). CDR3 region: CASSSPDRRTEAFF. DNA of the CDR3: TGTGCCAGCAGCAGCCCCGACAGACGCACTGAAGCTTTCTTT.